One sample yielded the 26 T cell receptor beta chains listed below, sequenced in a study of blood T cells in healthy people across ages. A J-beta primer mix and a sample-barcoded 5' primer were used in a second PCR of roughly 6 to 12 cycles. MiXCR, run by TCRdb on the 5' RACE reads, gives a single entry per CDR3 protein. The table has around 2 million distinct CDR3 sequences, 30% to 40% seen once. What was sequenced was blood. All receptors come from a human donor in good health.

The rearrangement links TRBV12-3 or TRBV12-4 to TRBJ2-3, with 12 bases that match TRBD2. This CDR3 comprises 15 residues. Trimming at V came to 6 bases and at J to 5 bases, leaving 6 bases not matched to a gene. CDR3 nucleotide sequence: TGTGCCAGCAGACAGACTAGCGGGGGCCAAGATACGCAGTATTTT. Protein: CASRQTSGGQDTQYF.

The sample holds a few counts of this clonotype. The rearrangement links TRBV4-3 to TRBJ1-1; D gene ambiguous. Per germline, CDR1 LGHNA and CDR2 YSLEER. V was pared by 4 bases and J by 1 base, with 10 bases between. CDR3 length: 14 amino acids. The CDR3 region is CASSPEGRNTEAFF. The CDR3 DNA reads as TGCGCCAGCAGCCCAGAAGGGCGGAACACTGAAGCTTTCTTT.

The chain combines TRBV20-1 with TRBJ2-7; 9 bases fit TRBD2. This CDR3 is 15 amino acids long. V shed 0 bases and J 4 bases; nucleotides not matched to a gene: 7. Per germline, CDR1 DFQATT and CDR2 SNEGSKA (reference sequence). As DNA, the CDR3 is TGCAGTGCTAGAGATCCCACTAGCGGGCCTTACGAGCAGTACTTC. Translated, it gives CSARDPTSGPYEQYF.

This clonotype has only a few counts. This chain connects TRBV12-3 or TRBV12-4 to TRBJ2-1, with TRBD2 as a possible D gene (6 bases). The CDR3 totals 15 residues. The germline V and J ends were trimmed by 6 bases and 4 bases, with 16 bases remaining between them. CDR3: CASRFRLEGYNEQFF. The CDR3 DNA sequence: TGTGCCAGCAGGTTTAGACTGGAGGGGTACAATGAGCAGTTCTTC.

The chain recombines TRBV6-2 or TRBV6-3 with TRBJ2-1; TRBD2 agrees at 8 bases. CDR1 is MNHEY, CDR2 SVGEGT, per germline. V lost 7 bases, J lost 9 bases, and 14 bases stayed unmatched. The CDR3 is 15 amino acids. The CDR3 region has the DNA TGTGCCAGCATCACCTATGGGCGGGGGGTTGGTGAGCAGTTCTTC. It codes for CASITYGRGVGEQFF.

The V call is TRBV10-3, the J call TRBJ2-4, with D possibly TRBD2 on 6 matching bases. The assigned J gene may be wrong: the sequence end matches TRBJ2-5 better. The CDR3 spans 14 residues. Looked up from germline, CDR1 is ENHRY and CDR2 is SYGVKD. The CDR3 DNA reads TGTGCCATCAGTGATCCCGAGGGGAGGGAGACCCAGTACTTC. Encoded protein: CAISDPEGRETQYF.

The CDR3 loop is CASSQDRFTQYF. CDR3 DNA: TGCGCCAGCAGCCAAGATAGGTTTACCCAGTACTTC. The genes are TRBV4-3 and TRBJ2-5; D gene uncertain. The germline V gene has CDR1 LGHNA and CDR2 YSLEER. The length of the CDR3 is 12 residues. V lost 0 bases to trimming and J lost 8 bases, with 7 bases between them.

This clonotype was found a few times. The J gene is TRBJ1-4, the V gene TRBV7-2, with D tentatively TRBD1 (5 bases). Germline CDR1 and CDR2: SGHTA and FQGNSA. The V end lost 5 bases, the J end lost 3 bases, and 10 bases lay between the germline ends. This CDR3 has 14 amino acids. This CDR3 is CASSAQGPNEKLFF. CDR3 in DNA: TGTGCCAGCAGCGCCCAGGGTCCTAATGAAAAACTGTTTTTT.

This clonotype appeared a few times. The rearrangement uses TRBV5-1 and TRBJ1-6; D unresolved. The V end lost 5 bases, the J end lost 0 bases, and 15 bases lay between the germline ends. This CDR3 spans 17 amino acids. Germline V gene data show CDR1 as SGHRS and CDR2 as YFSETQ. The CDR3 sequence is CASRHNPESSYNSPLHF. The CDR3 DNA is TGCGCCAGCAGACATAACCCCGAGAGCTCCTATAATTCACCCCTCCACTTT.

The chain couples TRBV7-9 to TRBJ2-5; D tentatively reads TRBD1 or TRBD2 (5 bases each). The DNA end favors TRBJ2-7, so the J call may be wrong. The length of the CDR3 is 15 residues. CDR1 SEHNR and CDR2 FQNEAQ come from the germline V gene (reference sequence). CDR3 sequence: CASSVGTGPVGEQYF. For the CDR3, the DNA is TGTGCCAGCAGCGTAGGGACGGGTCCCGTGGGCGAGCAGTACTTC.

In this sample, this clonotype turned up a few times. V and J are TRBV29-1 and TRBJ1-1, with D uncertain. Germline V lookup: CDR1 SQVTM, CDR2 ANQGSEA. Trimming removed 5 bases at V and 1 base at J, with 5 bases between. This CDR3 has 11 residues. The CDR3 loop reads CSVKRNTEAFF. In DNA form, the CDR3 reads TGCAGCGTTAAGAGGAACACTGAAGCTTTCTTT.

The chain has TRBV20-1 and TRBJ2-3, with D tentatively TRBD1 or TRBD2 (7 bases each). The germline CDR1 and CDR2 sequences are DFQATT and SNEGSKA (reference sequence). The CDR3 runs to 15 residues. V gave up 7 bases and J gave up 4 bases, with 21 bases separating them. CDR3 nucleotide sequence: TGCAGTGTCCTCAGGGGGGGAGCGAGTCCAGATACGCAGTATTTT. It encodes CSVLRGGASPDTQYF.

Only a few counts were recorded for this clonotype. The chain joins TRBV5-1 to TRBJ1-2; 9 bases align to TRBD1. The trim removed 0 bases at V and 1 base at J, leaving 4 bases unmatched. In germline, CDR1 is SGHRS, CDR2 YFSETQ. The CDR3 is 16 residues long. The CDR3 DNA sequence: TGCGCCAGCAGCTTGGGCCGGGACAGGGTTAACTATGGCTACACCTTC. It yields the protein CASSLGRDRVNYGYTF.

The chain combines TRBV7-6 with TRBJ1-2; no clear D gene. V was pared by 4 bases and J by 1 base, with 10 bases between. CDR1 is SGHVS and CDR2 is FNYEAQ in the germline V gene. CDR3 length equals 14 residues. CDR3 coding DNA: TGTGCCAGCAGCTCGCTTAACCTTAACTATGGCTACACCTTC. Translated: CASSSLNLNYGYTF. Full variable domain (remainder filled in from reference TRBV7-6 and TRBJ1-2): GAGVSQSPRYKVTKRGQDVALRCDPISGHVSLYWYRQALGQGPEFLTYFNYEAQQDKSGLPNDRFSAERPEGSISTLTIQRTEQRDSAMYRCASSSLNLNYGYTFGSGTRLTVV.

This sequence joins TRBV5-5 and TRBJ2-6; D is ambiguous. CDR3 length equals 17 residues. The V and J ends lost 2 bases and 0 bases respectively, with 12 bases between them. In germline, CDR1 is SGHKS, CDR2 YYEKEE (reference sequence). CDR3 in DNA: TGTGCCAGCAGCTTAAGGCCACCGAACTCTGGGGCCAACGTCCTGACTTTC. As protein: CASSLRPPNSGANVLTF.

This clonotype occurred a few times. The V call is TRBV29-1, the J call TRBJ1-2; TRBD1 might be the D (6 bases). The CDR3 sequence is 11 residues long. From germline, CDR1 is SQVTM and CDR2 ANQGSEA. The CDR3 DNA sequence: TGCGGGTACCGGGACAATTGGGGCTACACCTTC. As protein: CGYRDNWGYTF.

The V call is TRBV15, the J call TRBJ1-1; D uncertain. Trimming stripped 5 bases from V and 3 bases from J, with 22 bases between. Germline CDR1 reads LNHNV; CDR2 reads YYDKDF (reference sequence). The CDR3 contains 17 residues. CDR3 sequence (DNA): TGTGCCACCAGCCTCGGACTTAATCCGGGTCATCACACTGAAGCTTTCTTT. It encodes CATSLGLNPGHHTEAFF.

The chain uses TRBV7-2 and TRBJ1-5; TRBD1 aligns across 7 bases. J was trimmed by 4 bases and V by 4 bases; bases with no gene match: 10. The CDR3 runs 16 residues. The germline gives CDR1 SGHTA, CDR2 FQGNSA. The CDR3 DNA follows: TGTGCCAGCAGCTCCGGGAGGGGGCAGTATAATCAGCCCCAGCATTTT. The encoded protein is CASSSGRGQYNQPQHF. The variable domain in full, with the rest retrieved from reference TRBV7-2 and TRBJ1-5, is GAGVSQSPSNKVTEKGKDVELRCDPISGHTALYWYRQSLGQGLEFLIYFQGNSAPDKSGLPSDRFSAERTGGSVSTLTIQRTQQEDSAVYLCASSSGRGQYNQPQHFGDGTRLSIL.

The V call is TRBV20-1, the J call TRBJ2-1; TRBD2 matches 10 bases. V trimming: 2 bases; J trimming: 4 bases; junction bases outside the gene matches: 11. The CDR3 loop spans 17 amino acids. Germline V gene data show CDR1 as DFQATT and CDR2 as SNEGSKA (reference sequence). The CDR3 DNA reads as TGCAGTGCTAGATCGGCTAGCGGGGGAACATTTTACAATGAGCAGTTCTTC. Its translation: CSARSASGGTFYNEQFF.

The gene calls are TRBV4-3 and TRBJ2-1; 15 bases are shared with TRBD2. Trimming took 5 bases from V and 0 from J; bases not matched to a gene: 14. Germline V gene lookup returns CDR1 LGHNA and CDR2 YSLEER. This CDR3 comprises 21 residues. The CDR3 reads CASSLNPGTSGGPFSYNEQFF. The CDR3 DNA follows: TGCGCCAGCAGCTTGAACCCCGGGACTAGCGGGGGGCCTTTCTCCTACAATGAGCAGTTCTTC.

This clonotype has only a few counts. The rearrangement joins TRBV18 to TRBJ2-7; D possibly corresponds to TRBD1 (6 bases). This CDR3 region has 14 residues. Germline V lookup: CDR1 KGHSH, CDR2 LQKENI. Trimming pared 2 bases from V and 2 bases from J, leaving 10 bases between. The CDR3 loop is CASSPTGMTYEQYF. The CDR3 DNA follows: TGTGCCAGCTCACCAACAGGGATGACCTACGAGCAGTACTTC.

The gene calls are TRBV13 and TRBJ1-6, with 7 bases identical to TRBD1. V gave up 6 bases and J gave up 7 bases; unmatched junction bases: 6. The germline V gene encodes CDR1 PRHDT and CDR2 FYEKMQ (reference sequence). CDR3 size: 14 residues. CDR3 DNA sequence: TGTGCCAGCAGGTGGGGCAGGGGGAATTCACCCCTCCACTTT. Amino acids: CASRWGRGNSPLHF.

There are a few counts of this clonotype. The chain joins TRBV20-1 to TRBJ2-5; D is unresolved. Trimming stripped 2 bases from V and 2 bases from J, with 9 bases between. Germline CDR1 is DFQATT and CDR2 is SNEGSKA (reference sequence). This CDR3 spans 13 amino acids. DNA for the CDR3: TGCAGTGCTAGATCGGGTTTTCAAGAGACCCAGTACTTC. Translated: CSARSGFQETQYF.

The chain employs TRBV20-1 and TRBJ2-1, with a weak D call TRBD1 (6 bases). V was clipped by 0 bases and J by 8 bases, with 23 bases between them. Germline CDR1 reads DFQATT; CDR2 reads SNEGSKA (reference sequence). CDR3 length: 17 amino acids. CDR3 bases: TGCAGTGCTAGAGAATGGCTGGGCAGGGGAGTTCGGGATGAGCAGTTCTTC. It codes for CSAREWLGRGVRDEQFF.

This clonotype was observed a few times. The gene calls are TRBV29-1 and TRBJ1-5; D unresolved. Germline CDR1 is SQVTM and CDR2 is ANQGSEA. The V end lost 4 bases, the J end lost 6 bases, and 16 bases lay between the germline ends. The CDR3 is 14 amino acids. The CDR3 DNA sequence: TGCAGCGTTGCCCCGGGAAGTTCCAGTCAGCCCCAGCATTTT. This gives the protein CSVAPGSSSQPQHF.

This clonotype was found a few times. V gene TRBV29-1 combines with J gene TRBJ2-7, with a possible D match to TRBD1 (5 bases). The length of the CDR3 is 13 residues. Trimming left V 5 bases short and J 1 base short, with 12 bases between. The germline CDR1 and CDR2 sequences are SQVTM and ANQGSEA. The CDR3 sequence is CSVWADSSYEQYF. The DNA for the CDR3 is TGCAGCGTTTGGGCTGACAGTTCCTACGAGCAGTACTTC.